Listed below are T cell receptor beta chains from one sample, sequenced in a study of immune evolution from preneoplasia to lung adenocarcinoma. Profiling relied on immunoSEQ multiplex PCR, and the TCRdb table lists in-frame clones only, not all of them. The table includes tens of thousands of clones, less than 80% detected once. The sample consisted of FFPE invasive lung adenocarcinoma tissue. Every receptor here comes from a person aged 55 to 75 with lung adenocarcinoma. The CDR3 runs from the conserved cysteine through the conserved F or W. D genes are given only for firm matches. Not all rows give a size; the values are once, few, many and, for expanded clones, a class.

abundance,j_gene,v_gene,d_gene,CDR3nt,CDR3aa
NA,TRBJ2-3,TRBV19,NA,TGTGCCAGTAGTAAAATCAGGGGCCAGGGAGATACGCAGTATTTT,CASSKIRGQGDTQYF
medium-sized,TRBJ1-2,TRBV19,NA,TGTGCCAGTAGTATAGCGACGGGGGGAAAAGCCAAGGATGGCTACACCTTC,CASSIATGGKAKDGYTF
NA,TRBJ2-1,TRBV5-1,NA,TGCGCCAGCAGCTTGGTAGTGGGCTCCTACAATGAGCAGTTCTTC,CASSLVVGSYNEQFF
once,TRBJ1-3,TRBV4-1,TRBD1,TGCGCCAGCAGCCCCGGGACAGGGGAAGACACCATATATTTT,CASSPGTGEDTIYF
NA,TRBJ1-3,TRBV10-3,NA,TGTGCCATCAGTGAGTCGAGCTCTGGAAACACCATATATTTT,CAISESSSGNTIYF
NA,TRBJ2-1,TRBV6-6,NA,TGTGCCAGCAGTTACTCGACCGGTGGCAATGAGCAGTTCTTC,CASSYSTGGNEQFF
NA,TRBJ2-4,TRBV6-1,NA,TGTGCCAGCAGTTCAACCCTAAGAGCCAAAAACATTCAGTACTTC,CASSSTLRAKNIQYF
NA,TRBJ2-5,TRBV28,TRBD2,TGTGCCAGCAGTAGGACCTGGGGACTAGCGGGAGTCGAGACCCAGTACTTC,CASSRTWGLAGVETQYF
NA,TRBJ2-7,TRBV2,NA,TGTGCCAGCAGTGAGTACCACGAGCAGTACTTC,CASSEYHEQYF
once,TRBJ2-1,TRBV28,TRBD2,TGTGCCAGCAGTTTAGCGGGAGAGGGGAATGAGCAGTTCTTC,CASSLAGEGNEQFF
once,TRBJ2-2,TRBV21-1,NA,TGTGCCAGCAGCAGGGGCAGGATGAACACCGGGGAGCTGTTTTTT,CASSRGRMNTGELFF
once,TRBJ2-7,TRBV20-1,NA,TGCAGTGCCGGATACAACGAGCAGTACTTC,CSAGYNEQYF
NA,TRBJ2-2,TRBV6-5,NA,TGTGCCAGCAGCCTAGCGTCGGACACCGGGGAGCTGTTTTTT,CASSLASDTGELFF
NA,TRBJ1-2,TRBV19,NA,TGTGCCAGTAGAACAACTAGGACGGCCTCCTCTAACTATGGCTACACCTTC,CASRTTRTASSNYGYTF
NA,TRBJ2-7,TRBV7-9,TRBD1,TGTGCCAGCAGCTCCGGGGACAGGCCCTACGAGCAGTACTTC,CASSSGDRPYEQYF
NA,TRBJ1-5,TRBV2,NA,TGTGCCAGCAGGGCTGGACACCCCGAACAGCCCCAGCATTTT,CASRAGHPEQPQHF
NA,TRBJ2-2,TRBV25-1,TRBD2,TGTGCCAGTCGGGGACTAGCCGGGAACACCGGGGAGCTGTTTTTT,CASRGLAGNTGELFF
NA,TRBJ1-1,TRBV13,TRBD1,TGTGCCAGCAGCTCCCCTAGACAGGGCGCTGAAGCTTTCTTT,CASSSPRQGAEAFF
NA,TRBJ2-5,TRBV7-2,NA,TGTGCCAGCCGGGGAGAGAGCATCGGGAAGACCCAGTACTTC,CASRGESIGKTQYF
once,TRBJ2-7,TRBV30,NA,TGTGCCTGGAGAAGTGGGGCACAGCAGTACTTC,CAWRSGAQQYF
NA,TRBJ2-5,TRBV11-3,TRBD1,TGTGCCAGCAGCGCGTCCTGGACAGGGGGCGGAGAGACCCAGTACTTC,CASSASWTGGGETQYF
NA,TRBJ1-2,TRBV5-1,NA,TGCGCCAGCAGCTCGACAGCCCCGCGGGCCTACACCTTC,CASSSTAPRAYTF
NA,TRBJ2-7,TRBV18,TRBD2,TGTGCCAGCTCACCCACCAACAGCGGGAGCTACGAGCAGTACTTC,CASSPTNSGSYEQYF
medium-sized,TRBJ2-3,TRBV4-2,NA,TGTGCCAGCAGCCAAGGGCGGGGCACAGATACGCAGTATTTT,CASSQGRGTDTQYF
NA,TRBJ2-3,TRBV4-2,NA,TGTGCCAGCAGCCAAGGGTCAGCTGGCACAGATACGCAGTATTTT,CASSQGSAGTDTQYF
NA,TRBJ1-2,TRBV27,NA,TGTGCCAGCAGTTTAACAGGGATGGGGAACTATGGCTACACCTTC,CASSLTGMGNYGYTF
NA,TRBJ1-3,TRBV5-4,NA,TGTGCCAGCAGCTTGGCGACCGACGGGGTCGGGAGCTCTGGAAACACCATATATTTT,CASSLATDGVGSSGNTIYF
NA,TRBJ2-1,TRBV6-5,NA,TGTGCCAGCAGTTCCGCAACCTCCTCCCTCGGTTTGCAGTTCTTC,CASSSATSSLGLQFF
NA,TRBJ1-1,TRBV11-3,NA,TGTGCCAGCAGCTCAGGCAACTTCGAAGCTTTCTTT,CASSSGNFEAFF
NA,TRBJ2-6,TRBV5-6,NA,TGTGCCAGCAGCTTATCAGTCCCTGGGGCCAACGTCCTGACTTTC,CASSLSVPGANVLTF
NA,TRBJ2-5,TRBV10-3,TRBD2,TGTGCCAGGACACTAGCGGGAGGCTCCCAAGAAACCCAGTACTTC,CARTLAGGSQETQYF
NA,TRBJ2-3,TRBV6-6,NA,TGTGCCAGCAGTACCCGACAGGGCACAGATACGCAGTATTTT,CASSTRQGTDTQYF
NA,TRBJ1-2,TRBV14,NA,TGTGCCAGCAGCCAAGACAGGTTTCAAGGCTACACCTTC,CASSQDRFQGYTF
NA,TRBJ2-7,TRBV5-1,NA,TGCGCCAGCAGCCTGAGGGGACGGGGCTCCTACGAGCAGTACTTC,CASSLRGRGSYEQYF
NA,TRBJ1-1,TRBV9,NA,TGTGCCAGCAGCCCCGGACATGGGGACACTGAAGCTTTCTTT,CASSPGHGDTEAFF
NA,TRBJ2-5,TRBV7-6,NA,TGTGCCAGCAGCTTGGCCAACGGGACCCCCCCTCGGACCCAGTACTTC,CASSLANGTPPRTQYF
once,TRBJ1-5,TRBV29-1,TRBD1,TGCAGCGTTGGACAGGGTGGGGATCAGCCCCAGCATTTT,CSVGQGGDQPQHF
NA,TRBJ2-6,TRBV6-5,NA,TGTGCCAGCAGTCTCGGGAGAAGTGGGGCCAACGTCCTGACTTTC,CASSLGRSGANVLTF
NA,TRBJ1-2,TRBV19,NA,TGTGCCAGTAGAAAAACCGGAGCTAACTATGGCTACACCTTC,CASRKTGANYGYTF
NA,TRBJ1-2,TRBV4-1,NA,TGCGCCAGCAGCCAAGAAACCGGGACGGGCTATGGCTACACCTTC,CASSQETGTGYGYTF
few,TRBJ2-3,TRBV5-1,NA,TGCGCCAGCAGCTTGGAGCAGTATTCAGATACGCAGTATTTT,CASSLEQYSDTQYF
NA,TRBJ1-1,TRBV7-8,NA,TGTGCCAGCAGCTACGGACGGTACACTGAAGCTTTCTTT,CASSYGRYTEAFF
NA,TRBJ2-1,TRBV5-4,TRBD1,TGTGCCACCAAAGTGACAGGGGGAAACAATGAGCAGTTCTTC,CATKVTGGNNEQFF
NA,TRBJ1-2,TRBV7-2,NA,TGTGCCAGCAGCCCCTACAGGGTTCGTAACTATGGCTACACCTTC,CASSPYRVRNYGYTF
NA,TRBJ1-6,TRBV28,NA,TGTGCCACCGTATCGAGCTCCTATAATTCACCCCTCCACTTT,CATVSSSYNSPLHF
NA,TRBJ2-3,TRBV5-4,TRBD1,TGTGCCAGCAGCTGGGACAGGGGAGCCGATACGCAGTATTTT,CASSWDRGADTQYF